This TCR beta chain is drawn from a study of T cells in narcolepsy. Whole-study context: Donors had narcolepsy type 1 or type 2, or were healthy controls.

As concerns this clone: Its antigen is not known.

Study-wide results and limits: Same-patient CSF and blood CD4+ T cell clonotypes included HCRT-specific and TRIB2-specific autoreactive ones.

This CDR3 is 15 amino acids long. The V gene lost 3 bases and the J gene lost 4 bases, with 16 bases spanning the gap. CDR1 and CDR2 (germline): SGDLS, YYNGEE. Clones were read by immunoSEQ multiplex PCR, and TCRdb kept only the in-frame ones, dropping some. The data hold about 34,000 clones, with just under 80% observed a single time. The sample comprised CD45RA- memory CD4+ T cells from PBMCs. J is TRBJ1-2 and V is TRBV9, with a possible D match to TRBD1 (6 bases). The receptor comes from a human donor with narcolepsy. CDR3: CASSAQGTEIYGYTF. The CDR3 nucleotides are TGTGCCAGCAGCGCCCAGGGGACGGAAATCTATGGCTACACCTTC.